This TCR beta chain comes out of a study of regulatory T cells in long-lasting Graves disease. Arm-PCR of CDR3 regions and iRepertoire HTBI primers were used to build TCR beta libraries. TCRdb reprocessed the multiplex PCR reads with MiXCR, giving one entry per CDR3 protein. This sample has approximately 400,000 distinct CDR3 sequences, with 15% found just once. The CDR3 consists of 13 residues. Trimming cost V 6 bases and J 6 bases; bases outside gene matches: 8. This clonotype was observed many times. Indicated time point: newly diagnosed GD, antithyroid drugs for less than 3 months. TCR sequences were obtained from RNA taken from PBMCs. This same sample was also taken into another study, of T cells in Graves' hyperthyroidism and ophthalmopathy. That paper adds: Aged 18 to 65, the patients had hyperthyroidism that was newly diagnosed and had lasted under 2 months. Exclusion followed for patients with uncontrolled infection, other autoimmune disease, pregnancy or lactation. Initially, a first-round RT-PCR of the TCR CDR3 employed the HTBI primer set.

The rearrangement links TRBV12-3 or TRBV12-4 to TRBJ2-7; 7 bases are a match to TRBD1. The sample consisted of peripheral blood mononuclear cells (PBMCs), taken at new diagnosis, from a patient treated with antithyroid drugs. This receptor was identified in a woman aged 40 to 49 with Graves disease. The CDR3 DNA reads TGTGCCAGCAGCCCGGGACAGATGAGCGAGCAGTACTTC. Amino acids: CASSPGQMSEQYF.